This TCR beta chain was identified in a study of blood T cell repertoires in COVID-19. The overall study: From T cells, B-cell-depleted T cells, or PBMCs came the material, which was cDNA or gDNA.

Sequencing used immunoSEQ multiplex PCR; TCRdb keeps in-frame clones, though not all of them. The sample has roughly 260,000 clones, about nine tenths seen once. CDR1 SQVTM and CDR2 ANQGSEA come from the germline V gene. The CDR3 is made up of 16 amino acids. Trimming cost V 1 base and J 1 base, with 16 bases left between them. Sequenced material: peripheral blood. The origin of this receptor is a man in his forties who had recovered from COVID-19. V is TRBV29-1 and J is TRBJ2-5, with D maybe TRBD1 (5 bases). The CDR3 DNA reads as TGCAGCGTTGAAGCTGACAGACGAAGACCCCAAGAGACCCAGTACTTC. Residues: CSVEADRRRPQETQYF. The whole variable domain, remainder taken from reference TRBV29-1 and TRBJ2-5, is SAVISQKPSRDICQRGTSLTIQCQVDSQVTMMFWYRQQPGQSLTLIATANQGSEATYESGFVIDKFPISRPNLTFSTLTVSNMSPEDSSIYLCSVEADRRRPQETQYFGPGTRLLVL.